This T cell receptor (beta chain) comes out of a study of OX40 agonist ivuxolimab in advanced cancers. Study-level points and caveats: Expanded clones were, on average, more numerous among CD8+ T cells than CD4+. Determination of antigen specificity was not performed for the expanded peripheral T cells.

Systemic immunosuppression or autoimmune disease history was grounds to exclude patients. The table came from immunoSEQ multiplex PCR; TCRdb's copy has only in-frame clones and leaves some out. Seen here are about 77,000 clones, roughly nine tenths observed once, and the top ten hold 4.8%. Concerning this clone: Its antigen is undetermined.

This specimen was CD4+ or CD8+ T cells sorted from blood, taken in a trial of the OX40 agonist ivuxolimab. The source of this sequence is an adult with an advanced solid tumor such as melanoma, head and neck, liver or kidney cancer.

The DNA of the CDR3 is TGTGCCAGCAGGGGAAGCCAGGATACCTACGAGCAGTACTTC. Residues: CASRGSQDTYEQYF. J is TRBJ2-7 and V is TRBV28; D gene ambiguous. The CDR3 runs 14 residues. Germline values: CDR1 MDHEN, CDR2 SYDVKM. V was clipped by 6 bases and J by 2 bases, with 14 bases between them.